Each of the 13 T cell receptor beta chains below was sequenced from the same sample in a study of blood T cell repertoires in COVID-19. Using immunoSEQ multiplex PCR, the repertoire was profiled, and TCRdb retains in-frame clones only, with some absent. Of a few hundred thousand clones listed, about nine tenths were seen once; the top ten hold about 9.8%. The specimen was PBMCs or T cells enriched from blood (not recorded which). The receptors here all came from a woman aged 18-29 years who had recovered from COVID-19.

The chain has TRBV7-3 and TRBJ2-1, with D possibly being TRBD1 (6 bases). The CDR3 totals 15 residues. V was trimmed by 5 bases and J by 0 bases, leaving 11 bases between them. Germline CDR1 SGHTA, CDR2 FQGTGA. The CDR3 here is CASSNRVSSYNEQFF. CDR3 in DNA: TGTGCCAGCAGCAACAGGGTTAGCTCCTACAATGAGCAGTTCTTC.

The chain links TRBV10-3 to TRBJ2-7; 8 bases agree with TRBD1. CDR3 length: 13 residues. Germline V gene sequence: CDR1 ENHRY, CDR2 SYGVKD. V shed 2 bases and J 5 bases; nucleotides not matched to a gene: 2. The chain's CDR3 is CAISEGQGHEQYF. The CDR3 nucleotides read TGTGCCATCAGTGAGGGACAGGGTCACGAGCAGTACTTC.

V gene TRBV11-2 combines with J gene TRBJ1-5, with 7 nucleotides matching TRBD1. Looked up from germline, CDR1 is SGHAT and CDR2 is FQNNGV. The V and J ends lost 7 bases and 5 bases, in that order; junction bases with no gene match: 5. CDR3 length: 13 residues. This CDR3 reads CASNRQGYQPQHF. The CDR3 DNA reads TGTGCCAGCAACCGACAGGGATATCAGCCCCAGCATTTT. Full variable domain (missing parts from reference TRBV11-2 and TRBJ1-5): EAGVAQSPRYKIIEKRQSVAFWCNPISGHATLYWYQQILGQGPKLLIQFQNNGVVDDSQLPKDRFSAERLKGVDSTLKIQPAKLEDSAVYLCASNRQGYQPQHFGDGTRLSIL.

This clone has a single count. The gene calls are TRBV3-1 (or the pseudogene TRBV3-2) and TRBJ2-7, with 9 bases that match TRBD2. The V and J ends lost 9 bases and 2 bases, in that order; junction bases with no gene match: 11. The CDR3 spans 15 residues. Germline CDR1 and CDR2: LGHDT and YNNKEL (reference sequence). The CDR3 is CASQASRLAAYEQYF. The DNA of the CDR3 is TGTGCCAGTCAGGCATCCAGACTAGCGGCCTACGAGCAGTACTTC.

This sequence joins TRBV7-2 and TRBJ1-2; 11 bases are a match to TRBD1. This CDR3 is built from 16 residues. J gave up 3 bases and V 2 bases, and 5 bases lay outside the gene matches. Germline loops: CDR1 SGHTA, CDR2 FQGNSA. CDR3 sequence (DNA): TGTGCCAGCAGCTTATCCTGGACAGGGGGCGACTATGGCTACACCTTC. Translation gives CASSLSWTGGDYGYTF.

The chain links TRBV12-3 or TRBV12-4 to TRBJ1-1; tentatively, D is TRBD1 (6 bases). This CDR3 comprises 13 residues. The V end lost 6 bases, the J end lost 1 base, and 9 bases lay between the germline ends. The CDR3 spells CASRPTGNTEAFF. In nucleotides, the CDR3 is TGTGCCAGCAGACCGACAGGGAACACTGAAGCTTTCTTT.

The rearrangement links TRBV7-3 to TRBJ2-3; a weak D match, TRBD1 (6 bases). Germline assignment: CDR1 SGHTA and CDR2 FQGTGA. CDR3 length equals 14 residues. Trimming removed 5 bases at V and 0 bases at J, with 9 bases between. Here the CDR3 reads CASSPGHSTDTQYF. The CDR3 DNA sequence: TGTGCCAGCAGCCCGGGACATAGCACAGATACGCAGTATTTT.

The chain couples TRBV4-2 to TRBJ2-2, with 7 bases that match TRBD2. V gave up 0 bases and J gave up 0 bases; unmatched junction bases: 1. The CDR3 extends over 16 amino acids. The germline V gene has CDR1 LGHNA and CDR2 YNFKEQ. This CDR3 is CASSQDLAANTGELFF. The CDR3 DNA reads TGTGCCAGCAGCCAAGATCTAGCGGCGAACACCGGGGAGCTGTTTTTT.

The chain joins TRBV7-2 to TRBJ2-3, with TRBD2 matching 14 bases. Per the germline V gene, CDR1 is SGHTA and CDR2 is FQGNSA. This CDR3 is 17 amino acids long. V shed 4 bases and J 2 bases; nucleotides not matched to a gene: 5. CDR3 protein: CASSSRLAGGPTDTQYF. CDR3 DNA: TGTGCCAGCAGCTCCCGACTAGCGGGGGGGCCCACAGATACGCAGTATTTT.

CDR3 bases: TGTGCCAGCAGTTTTAGCGGGACCCCAAGTGGAGCCGAGCAGTACTTC. As protein: CASSFSGTPSGAEQYF. The rearrangement joins TRBV27 to TRBJ2-7, with TRBD2 identical over 8 bases. The CDR3 totals 16 residues. CDR1 is MNHEY and CDR2 is SMNVEV in the germline V gene (reference sequence). V was clipped by 3 bases and J by 6 bases; unmatched bases: 13.

CDR3 DNA: TGCAGCGTTGGACAGGGAGAGACCCAGTACTTC. It encodes CSVGQGETQYF. The J gene is TRBJ2-5, the V gene TRBV29-1, with 7 bases identical to TRBD1. From germline, CDR1 is SQVTM and CDR2 ANQGSEA. V gave up 4 bases and J gave up 4 bases; unmatched junction bases: 0. The CDR3 has 11 residues.

The chain joins TRBV2 to TRBJ1-4, with D uncertain. Trimming removed 11 bases from V and 8 bases from J, with 12 bases in between. The CDR3 contains 11 residues. Germline-derived CDR1 and CDR2 are SNHLY and FYNNEI. As DNA, the CDR3 is TGTGCCTTTCGACTTGGCGAAAAACTGTTTTTT. This encodes CAFRLGEKLFF.

V usage is TRBV29-1 and J usage is TRBJ2-1; D remains unclear. Between the trimmed V and J ends, which lost 1 base and 5 bases, there was a span of 12 bases. The length of the CDR3 is 14 residues. From germline, CDR1 is SQVTM and CDR2 ANQGSEA. The CDR3 here is CSVEGATEHNEQFF. CDR3 sequence (DNA): TGCAGCGTTGAAGGGGCGACCGAGCACAATGAGCAGTTCTTC.